This T cell receptor (beta chain) originates from a study of T-cell reconstitution after alpha-beta-depleted transplantation in children. Study-level points and caveats: At one year after transplant, newly produced T cells mostly accounted for T-cell counts and diversity. Several hundred graft clones that had expanded were reportedly the source of alpha-beta T cells about two months after transplant. From surviving recipient T cells and thymic progenitors came the high day-60 TCRbeta diversity observed in some patients.

Library preparation (for TCRbeta) was performed with unique molecular identifiers. TCRdb reprocessed the PCR reads with MiXCR, giving one entry per CDR3 protein. Found here are about 590,000 distinct CDR3 sequences, 10% to 15% of them singletons; the top ten hold approximately 2%. Worth noting for this clonotype: Its antigen is not known.

This sample comprised PBMCs, mostly from graft donor cells, obtained 360 days after TCRalphabeta/CD19-depleted stem cell transplant. The sequence was collected from a male patient between 5 and 17 years old who had a stem cell transplant for acute myeloid leukemia, so the T cells may come from the graft donor.

CDR3 sequence reads: CASSLGATGSETQYF. In nucleotides, the CDR3 is TGTGCCAGCAGTTTAGGGGCGACAGGTTCAGAGACCCAGTACTTC. The chain carries TRBV12-3 or TRBV12-4 and TRBJ2-5; weak D call: TRBD1 (6 bases). The germline V and J ends were trimmed by 1 base and 4 bases, with 13 bases remaining between them. This CDR3 spans 15 amino acids.